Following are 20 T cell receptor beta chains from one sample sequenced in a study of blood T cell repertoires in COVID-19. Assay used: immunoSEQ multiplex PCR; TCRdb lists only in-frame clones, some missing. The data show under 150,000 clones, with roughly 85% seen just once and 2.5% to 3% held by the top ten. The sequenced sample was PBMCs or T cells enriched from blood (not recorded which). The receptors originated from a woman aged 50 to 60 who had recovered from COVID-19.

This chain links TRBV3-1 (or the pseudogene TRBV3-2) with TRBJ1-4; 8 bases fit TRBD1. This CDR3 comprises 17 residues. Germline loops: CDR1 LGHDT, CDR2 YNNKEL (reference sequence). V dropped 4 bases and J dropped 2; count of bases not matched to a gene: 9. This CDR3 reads CASSLGQGGWTNEKLFF. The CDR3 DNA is TGTGCCAGCAGCCTCGGACAGGGTGGGTGGACTAATGAAAAACTGTTTTTT.

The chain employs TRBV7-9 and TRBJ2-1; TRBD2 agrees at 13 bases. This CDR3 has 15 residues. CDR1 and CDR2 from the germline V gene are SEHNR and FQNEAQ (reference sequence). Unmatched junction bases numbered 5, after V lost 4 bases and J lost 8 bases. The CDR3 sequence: CASSSTSGGADEQFF. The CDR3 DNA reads TGTGCCAGCAGCTCTACTAGCGGGGGGGCGGATGAGCAGTTCTTC. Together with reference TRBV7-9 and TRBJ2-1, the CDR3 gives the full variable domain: DTGVSQNPRHKITKRGQNVTFRCDPISEHNRLYWYRQTLGQGPEFLTYFQNEAQLEKSRLLSDRFSAERPKGSFSTLEIQRTEQGDSAMYLCASSSTSGGADEQFFGPGTRLTVL.

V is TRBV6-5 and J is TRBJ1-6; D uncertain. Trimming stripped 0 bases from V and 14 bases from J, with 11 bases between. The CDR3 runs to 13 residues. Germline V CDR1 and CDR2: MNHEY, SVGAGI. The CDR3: CASSYSGFQALHF. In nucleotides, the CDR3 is TGTGCCAGCAGTTACTCGGGCTTTCAAGCCCTCCACTTT.

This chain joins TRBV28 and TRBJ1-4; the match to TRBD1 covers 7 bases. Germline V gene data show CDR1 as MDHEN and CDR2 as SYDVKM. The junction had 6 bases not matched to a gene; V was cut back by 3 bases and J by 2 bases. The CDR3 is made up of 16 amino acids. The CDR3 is CASSLLPGQTNEKLFF. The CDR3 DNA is TGTGCCAGCAGTTTGTTACCGGGACAGACTAATGAAAAACTGTTTTTT.

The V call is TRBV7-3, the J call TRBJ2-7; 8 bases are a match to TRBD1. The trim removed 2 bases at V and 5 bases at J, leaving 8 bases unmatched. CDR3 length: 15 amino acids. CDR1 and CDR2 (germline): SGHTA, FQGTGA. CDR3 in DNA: TGTGCCAGCAGCTTACGGAGACAGGGGTACGACGAGCAGTACTTC. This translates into CASSLRRQGYDEQYF.

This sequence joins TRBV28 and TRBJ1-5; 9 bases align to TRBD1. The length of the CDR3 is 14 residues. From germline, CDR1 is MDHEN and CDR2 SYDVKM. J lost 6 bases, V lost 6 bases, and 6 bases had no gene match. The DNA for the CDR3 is TGTGCCAGCAGGTCACAGGGGGCGGTTCAGCCCCAGCATTTT. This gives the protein CASRSQGAVQPQHF.

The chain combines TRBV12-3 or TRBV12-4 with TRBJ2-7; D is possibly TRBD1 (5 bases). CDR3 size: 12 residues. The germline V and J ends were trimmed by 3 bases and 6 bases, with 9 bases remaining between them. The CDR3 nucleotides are TGTGCCAGCAGTTTGGCCAGGGTCGAGCAGTACTTC. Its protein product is CASSLARVEQYF.

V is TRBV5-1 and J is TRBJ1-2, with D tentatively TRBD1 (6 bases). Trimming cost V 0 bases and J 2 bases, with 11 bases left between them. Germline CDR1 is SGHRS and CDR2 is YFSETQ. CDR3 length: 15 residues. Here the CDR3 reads CASSLDGGRNYGYTF. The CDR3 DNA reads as TGCGCCAGCAGCTTGGATGGGGGCAGGAACTATGGCTACACCTTC.

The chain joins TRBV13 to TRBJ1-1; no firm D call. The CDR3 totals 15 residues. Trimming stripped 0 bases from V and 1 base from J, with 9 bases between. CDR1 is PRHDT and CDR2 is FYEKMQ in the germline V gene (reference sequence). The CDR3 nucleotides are TGTGCCAGCAGCTTAGGCTCCGGGAAGAACACTGAAGCTTTCTTT. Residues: CASSLGSGKNTEAFF.

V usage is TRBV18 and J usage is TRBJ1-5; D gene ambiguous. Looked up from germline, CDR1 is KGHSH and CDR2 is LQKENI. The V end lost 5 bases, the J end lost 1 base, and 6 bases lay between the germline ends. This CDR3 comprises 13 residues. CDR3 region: CASSEGSNQPQHF. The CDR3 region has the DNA TGTGCCAGCTCAGAGGGCAGCAATCAGCCCCAGCATTTT.

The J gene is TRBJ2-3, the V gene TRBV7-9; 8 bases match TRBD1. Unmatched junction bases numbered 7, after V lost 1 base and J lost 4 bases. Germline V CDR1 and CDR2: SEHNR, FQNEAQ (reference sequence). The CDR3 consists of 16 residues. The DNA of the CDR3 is TGTGCCAGCAGCTTAGATGGCAGGGGGCGATCAGATACGCAGTATTTT. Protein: CASSLDGRGRSDTQYF.

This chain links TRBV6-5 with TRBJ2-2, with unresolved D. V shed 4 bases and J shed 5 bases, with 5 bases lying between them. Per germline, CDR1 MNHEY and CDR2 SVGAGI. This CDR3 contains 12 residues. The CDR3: CASSSPTGELFF. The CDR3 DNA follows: TGTGCCAGCAGTTCCCCGACCGGGGAGCTGTTTTTT.

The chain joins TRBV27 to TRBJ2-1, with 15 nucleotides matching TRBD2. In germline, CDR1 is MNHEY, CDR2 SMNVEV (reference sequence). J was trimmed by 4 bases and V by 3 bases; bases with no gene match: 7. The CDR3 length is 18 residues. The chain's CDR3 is CASSLGLAGGPLYNEQFF. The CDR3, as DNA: TGTGCCAGCAGTTTGGGACTAGCGGGAGGTCCCCTTTACAATGAGCAGTTCTTC.

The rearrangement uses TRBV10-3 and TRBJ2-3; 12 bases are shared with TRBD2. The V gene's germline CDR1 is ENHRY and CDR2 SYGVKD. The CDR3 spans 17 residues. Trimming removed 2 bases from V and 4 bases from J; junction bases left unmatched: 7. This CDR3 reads CAISENPSGRAADTQYF. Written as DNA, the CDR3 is TGTGCCATCAGTGAGAATCCTAGCGGGAGGGCGGCAGATACGCAGTATTTT.

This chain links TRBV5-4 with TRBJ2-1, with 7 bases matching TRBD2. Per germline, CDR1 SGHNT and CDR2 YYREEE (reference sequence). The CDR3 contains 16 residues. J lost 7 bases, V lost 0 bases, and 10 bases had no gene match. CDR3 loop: CASSLGAGGTKNEQFF. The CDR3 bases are TGTGCCAGCAGCTTGGGGGCCGGGGGGACGAAGAATGAGCAGTTCTTC.

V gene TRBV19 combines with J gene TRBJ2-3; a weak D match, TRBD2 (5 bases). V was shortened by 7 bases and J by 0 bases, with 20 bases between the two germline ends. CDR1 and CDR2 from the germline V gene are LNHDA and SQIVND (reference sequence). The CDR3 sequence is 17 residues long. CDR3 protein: CASTDRTGFSSTDTQYF. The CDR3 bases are TGTGCCAGTACCGACCGCACGGGGTTTTCTAGCACAGATACGCAGTATTTT.

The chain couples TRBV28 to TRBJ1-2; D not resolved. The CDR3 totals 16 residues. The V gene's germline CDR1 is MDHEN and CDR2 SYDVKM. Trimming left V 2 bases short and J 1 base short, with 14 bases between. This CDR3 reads CASSLVRPHGNYGYTF. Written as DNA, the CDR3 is TGTGCCAGCAGTTTAGTCCGTCCCCACGGTAACTATGGCTACACCTTC.

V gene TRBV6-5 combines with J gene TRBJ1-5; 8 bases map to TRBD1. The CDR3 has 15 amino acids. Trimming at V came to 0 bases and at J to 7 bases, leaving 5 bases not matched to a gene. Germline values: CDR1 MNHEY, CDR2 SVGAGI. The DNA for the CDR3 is TGTGCCAGCAGTTACTCTCAGGGGGCTGGGCAGCCCCAGCATTTT. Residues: CASSYSQGAGQPQHF.

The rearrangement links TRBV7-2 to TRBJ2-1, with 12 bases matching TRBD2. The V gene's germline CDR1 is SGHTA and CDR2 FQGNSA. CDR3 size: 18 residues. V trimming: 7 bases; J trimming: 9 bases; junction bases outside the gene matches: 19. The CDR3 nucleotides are TGTGCCAGCAACATCCGGGTAGCGACTAGCGGGAGAAAGGTTGAGCAGTTCTTC. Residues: CASNIRVATSGRKVEQFF.

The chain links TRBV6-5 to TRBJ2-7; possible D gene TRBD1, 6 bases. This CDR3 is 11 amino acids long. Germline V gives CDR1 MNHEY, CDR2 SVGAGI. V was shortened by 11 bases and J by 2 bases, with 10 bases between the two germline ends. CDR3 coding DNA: TGTGCCGGGGGCAACCCCTACGAGCAGTACTTC. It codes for CAGGNPYEQYF.